These 17 T cell receptor beta chains were sequenced from one sample in a study of blood T cell repertoires in COVID-19. Repertoires were generated with immunoSEQ multiplex PCR, while TCRdb's copy carries only in-frame clones and drops some. This table holds under 200,000 clones, about 83% found once. The specimen sequenced was PBMCs or T cells enriched from blood (not recorded which). These receptors originate from a man in his forties with acute COVID-19.

This chain joins TRBV11-1 and TRBJ2-7; 9 nucleotides line up with TRBD2. This CDR3 region has 15 residues. Germline lookup yields CDR1 SGHAT and CDR2 FQDESV (reference sequence). V lost 3 bases and J lost 4; bases outside the gene matches: 7. In DNA form, the CDR3 reads TGTGCCAGCAGCTTGCGGACTAGCGCGATTTACGAGCAGTACTTC. It encodes CASSLRTSAIYEQYF. The complete variable domain, with remaining parts taken from reference TRBV11-1 and TRBJ2-7, reads EAEVAQSPRYKITEKSQAVAFWCDPISGHATLYWYRQILGQGPELLVQFQDESVVDDSQLPKDRFSAERLKGVDSTLKIQPAELGDSAMYLCASSLRTSAIYEQYFGPGTRLTVT.

The rearrangement uses TRBV23-1 and TRBJ1-2; 7 nucleotides agree with TRBD1. TRBV23-1 counts as an open reading frame of uncertain function. Losses at the gene ends were 2 bases for V and 0 bases for J; bases not matched to a gene: 3. This CDR3 contains 15 residues. CDR3 sequence (DNA): TGCGCCAGCAGTCAAACGCAGGGGGCTAACTATGGCTACACCTTC. It is translated as CASSQTQGANYGYTF.

This clone appeared once. The chain employs TRBV5-1 and TRBJ2-3; 12 bases agree with TRBD2. Germline CDR1 SGHRS, CDR2 YFSETQ. Trimming cost V 0 bases and J 4 bases; bases outside gene matches: 3. The CDR3 length is 16 residues. CDR3 coding DNA: TGCGCCAGCAGCTTGGGACTAGCGGGAGAGGCAGATACGCAGTATTTT. Residues: CASSLGLAGEADTQYF.

The chain combines TRBV21-1 with TRBJ1-5; the DNA was not compared with TRBD1, the D call given in the table. TRBV21-1 is given as a pseudogene. The CDR3 totals 16 residues. The CDR3 DNA reads as TGTGCCAGCAGCAAAGCCGGGACAGATATCAATCAGCCCCAGCATTTT. Translating it yields CASSKAGTDINQPQHF.

The rearrangement links TRBV5-1 to TRBJ1-1; 7 positions match TRBD1. CDR3 length equals 14 residues. Losses at the gene ends were 4 bases for V and 5 bases for J; bases not matched to a gene: 8. Germline lookup yields CDR1 SGHRS and CDR2 YFSETQ. CDR3 bases: TGCGCCAGCAGCGTAGGACAGGCGGAAACTGAAGCTTTCTTT. Translating it yields CASSVGQAETEAFF. Looking up the rest from reference TRBV5-1 and TRBJ1-1 gives the full variable domain: KAGVTQTPRYLIKTRGQQVTLSCSPISGHRSVSWYQQTPGQGLQFLFEYFSETQRNKGNFPGRFSGRQFSNSRSEMNVSTLELGDSALYLCASSVGQAETEAFFGQGTRLTVV.

The chain joins TRBV19 to TRBJ2-2; TRBD1 matches 7 bases. The V and J ends lost 7 bases and 0 bases, in that order; junction bases with no gene match: 8. CDR3 length: 16 residues. Looked up from germline, CDR1 is LNHDA and CDR2 is SQIVND (reference sequence). CDR3: CASTRDSLANTGELFF. The CDR3 region has the DNA TGTGCCAGTACCCGGGACAGCCTGGCGAACACCGGGGAGCTGTTTTTT.

This clone was seen a few times. Different DNA sequences within this sample yield the same CDR3. The chain recombines TRBV28 with TRBJ1-2, with 12 bases identical to TRBD1. CDR1 and CDR2 from the germline V gene are MDHEN and SYDVKM. V shed 3 bases, J shed 7 bases, and the junction held 3 bases outside the gene matches. The length of the CDR3 is 14 residues. CDR3 region: CASSLGQGARGYTF. DNA for the CDR3: TGTGCCAGCAGTTTGGGACAGGGGGCGCGTGGCTACACCTTC.

This chain links TRBV7-3 with TRBJ2-6; 10 nucleotides agree with TRBD1. With V trimmed by 5 bases and J by 4 bases, 11 bases remained unmatched. The germline CDR1 and CDR2 sequences are SGHTA and FQGTGA. This CDR3 is built from 18 residues. The CDR3, as DNA: TGTGCCAGCAGCCCTCCGGGACAGGGGAGGGAGGGGGCCAACGTCCTGACTTTC. Translating it yields CASSPPGQGREGANVLTF.

The chain couples TRBV18 to TRBJ2-5; no firm D call. Trimming removed 4 bases from V and 1 base from J, with 13 bases in between. The CDR3 length is 15 residues. Germline-derived CDR1 and CDR2 are KGHSH and LQKENI. CDR3 nucleotide sequence: TGTGCCAGCTCACTTCTTATGGGCCCCCAAGAGACCCAGTACTTC. Protein product: CASSLLMGPQETQYF.

The V call is TRBV2, the J call TRBJ1-5; no clear D. CDR3 length: 16 amino acids. The ends were cut back, 3 bases at V and 0 bases at J, with 12 bases in the middle. Germline CDR1 is SNHLY and CDR2 is FYNNEI. CDR3 protein: CASSEPDLFSNQPQHF. CDR3 in DNA: TGTGCCAGCAGTGAGCCGGACTTATTTAGCAATCAGCCCCAGCATTTT.

V and J are TRBV29-1 and TRBJ1-5; possibly TRBD1 for D (6 bases). The CDR3 is 14 amino acids. V gave up 7 bases and J gave up 7 bases, with 20 bases separating them. Germline CDR1 is SQVTM and CDR2 is ANQGSEA. The CDR3 here is CSAENGGGGQPQHF. The CDR3 DNA is TGCAGCGCCGAGAATGGGGGGGGCGGACAGCCCCAGCATTTT.

V gene TRBV11-2 combines with J gene TRBJ2-1, with D possibly being TRBD2 (5 bases). Germline V gives CDR1 SGHAT, CDR2 FQNNGV. The CDR3 totals 14 residues. V was pared by 3 bases and J by 3 bases, with 9 bases between. The CDR3 DNA sequence: TGTGCCAGCAGCTTCGGGGTAAACTACAATGAGCAGTTCTTC. The encoded protein is CASSFGVNYNEQFF.

This clone has only one observation. This sequence joins TRBV7-3 and TRBJ2-1, with 8 bases aligning to TRBD2. The germline CDR1 and CDR2 sequences are SGHTA and FQGTGA. V was pared by 5 bases and J by 2 bases, with 11 bases of the junction left unmatched. The CDR3 totals 17 residues. The CDR3 spells CASSRVGRAGAYNEQFF. The CDR3, as DNA: TGTGCCAGCAGCCGAGTGGGGAGAGCGGGAGCCTACAATGAGCAGTTCTTC.

The V and J genes are TRBV5-1 and TRBJ1-1; D unresolved. Germline CDR1 is SGHRS and CDR2 is YFSETQ. V was shortened by 1 base and J by 5 bases, with 15 bases between the two germline ends. The CDR3 consists of 15 residues. The chain's CDR3 is CASSLLSGGPTEAFF. In DNA, the CDR3 is TGCGCCAGCAGCTTGTTATCAGGAGGACCAACTGAAGCTTTCTTT.

The chain carries TRBV5-1 and TRBJ2-3, with D possibly TRBD1 on 5 matching bases. Trimming removed 2 bases from V and 3 bases from J, with 10 bases in between. The length of the CDR3 is 14 residues. Germline CDR1 SGHRS, CDR2 YFSETQ. The CDR3: CASSFLTDTDTQYF. CDR3 DNA: TGCGCCAGCAGCTTCCTGACAGATACAGATACGCAGTATTTT.

The gene calls are TRBV18 and TRBJ2-7; 7 nucleotides align to TRBD1. The ends lost 4 bases at V and 3 bases at J; junction bases unmatched: 12. This CDR3 has 16 residues. Germline CDR1 is KGHSH and CDR2 is LQKENI. The CDR3 sequence: CASSRYTGTANYEQYF. The CDR3 nucleotides are TGTGCCAGCTCACGTTACACCGGGACAGCAAACTACGAGCAGTACTTC.

The chain employs TRBV10-3 and TRBJ2-7; no reliable D call. The V end lost 4 bases, the J end lost 5 bases, and 12 bases lay between the germline ends. Looked up from germline, CDR1 is ENHRY and CDR2 is SYGVKD. This CDR3 region has 13 residues. The CDR3 nucleotides read TGTGCCATCAGTGGGGCCAGTAGAGACGAGCAGTACTTC. Amino acids: CAISGASRDEQYF.